The 18 T cell receptor beta chains below come from one sample, sequenced in a study of T cell clonality in common variable immunodeficiency. The protocol was immunoSEQ multiplex PCR, while the TCRdb copy is restricted to in-frame clones and leaves out a portion. This repertoire holds 42,000 or so clones, and none appear only once. The sample comprised peripheral blood mononuclear cells. Every receptor here comes from a person aged 18 to 70 in good health.

At least ten counts were recorded for this clone. The missing CDR3 end, 3 residues past where the read stops, is filled in from the germline J gene. The J gene is TRBJ2-2, the V gene TRBV30; D is unclear. Germline-derived CDR1 and CDR2 are GTSNPN and SVGIG (reference sequence). There are 13 residues in the CDR3. The germline V and J ends were trimmed by 0 bases and 6 bases, with 8 bases remaining between them. The CDR3 bases that were read are TGTGCCTGGAGTGTACAAAACGCCGGGGAG. Translating gives CAWSVQNAGE. The whole CDR3 protein is CAWSVQNAGELFF.

Comment on this clone: The read ends 3 residues early relative to the CDR3; the germline J gene fills the gap. The chain couples TRBV29-1 to TRBJ2-3, with D perhaps matching TRBD1 (6 bases). The CDR3 runs to 13 residues. The germline gives CDR1 SQVTM, CDR2 ANQGSEA. The CDR3 reads CSVGRTVQETQYF. CDR3 DNA, as far as it was read: TGCAGCGTTGGCAGGACAGTCCAAGAGACG.

This clone was observed at least ten times. The read comes to an end 3 residues before the CDR3 does, leaving the germline J gene to fill in the end. The V call is TRBV5-1, the J call TRBJ1-5; D is uncertain. The ends were cut back, 0 bases at V and 3 bases at J, with 7 bases in the middle. Germline CDR1 reads SGHRS; CDR2 reads YFSETQ. CDR3 length: 14 residues. CDR3 residues: CASSLEGDNQPQHF. CDR3 DNA, as far as it was read: TGCGCCAGCAGCTTGGAGGGTGACAATCAGCCC.

This clone has at least ten counts. From the germline J gene comes the end of the CDR3, since the read stops 3 residues before it. V gene TRBV30 combines with J gene TRBJ2-3; 9 bases line up with TRBD1. Germline V gene data show CDR1 as GTSNPN and CDR2 as SVGIG (reference sequence). The CDR3 totals 15 residues. V lost 3 bases, J lost 5 bases, and 9 bases stayed unmatched. This chain's CDR3 is CAWRFTGGALDTQYF. CDR3 DNA, as far as it was read: TGTGCCTGGAGGTTCACAGGGGGCGCGTTAGATACG.

This clone was counted ten times or more. The sequenced part of the CDR3 DNA is TGTGCCAGCAGTTCCCGGTACGAG. This encodes CASSSRYE. The whole CDR3 protein is CASSSRYEQYF. The genes are TRBV28 and TRBJ2-7; no definite D call. The read ends 3 residues early relative to the CDR3; the germline J gene fills the gap. Germline V CDR1 and CDR2: MDHEN, SYDVKM. The germline V and J ends were trimmed by 4 bases and 4 bases, with 5 bases remaining between them. The CDR3 is 11 amino acids.

On this clone: The sequence runs out 3 residues before the end of the CDR3; the remainder is reconstructed from the germline J gene. J is TRBJ1-5 and V is TRBV19; 11 bases fit TRBD1. The CDR3 runs 18 residues. Per germline, CDR1 LNHDA and CDR2 SQIVND (reference sequence). V shed 6 bases, J shed 2 bases, and the junction held 12 bases outside the gene matches. The CDR3 protein is CASRGWDRGFDGNQPQHF. The sequenced part of the CDR3 DNA is TGTGCCAGTAGGGGATGGGACAGGGGGTTTGATGGCAATCAGCCC.

In this sample, this clone turned up many times. The CDR3 loop is CASSPRDRGGYEQYF. The sequenced CDR3 bases are TGTGCCAGCTCACCCCGCGACAGGGGGGGATACGAG. This chain links TRBV18 with TRBJ2-7, with TRBD1 identical over 9 bases. The read stops 3 residues short of the end of the CDR3; the missing end is completed from the germline J gene. V lost 3 bases, J lost 4 bases, and 7 bases stayed unmatched. The germline gives CDR1 KGHSH, CDR2 LQKENI. This CDR3 has 15 residues.

This clone was counted ten times or more. Read sequence stops 3 residues before the CDR3 end, and the germline J gene provides the missing end. This sequence joins TRBV14 and TRBJ2-3, with TRBD1 matching over 7 bases. V dropped 4 bases and J dropped 5; count of bases not matched to a gene: 9. This CDR3 spans 15 amino acids. CDR1 SGHDN and CDR2 FVKESK come from the germline V gene. The CDR3 is CASSPWDSGKDTQYF. Partial CDR3 DNA: TGTGCCAGCAGCCCCTGGGACAGTGGGAAAGATACG.

In its sample, this clone was seen many times. Read sequence stops 3 residues before the CDR3 end, and the germline J gene provides the missing end. V is TRBV20-1 and J is TRBJ1-2, with 7 bases that match TRBD1. This CDR3 region has 14 residues. Germline V gene lookup returns CDR1 DFQATT and CDR2 SNEGSKA (reference sequence). The CDR3 sequence: CSARVAGGTRGYTF. The part of the CDR3 DNA that was read is TGCAGTGCTAGAGTGGCAGGGGGAACGCGCGGC.

This clone was seen more than once but under ten times. The CDR3 sequence: CASSKGQAKTEAFF. Partial CDR3 DNA: TGTGCCAGCAGTAAGGGACAGGCAAAGACTGAA. The chain carries TRBV2 and TRBJ1-1; 8 nucleotides match TRBD1. The read ends 3 residues early relative to the CDR3; the germline J gene fills the gap. Looked up from germline, CDR1 is SNHLY and CDR2 is FYNNEI. J gave up 5 bases and V 5 bases, and 7 bases lay outside the gene matches. The CDR3 is made up of 14 amino acids.

This clone has ten or more counts. The read ends 3 residues before the CDR3 terminus; that terminus is restored from the germline J gene. This chain links TRBV5-1 with TRBJ1-1; 9 bases are shared with TRBD1. CDR3 length: 17 amino acids. V was clipped by 2 bases and J by 1 base; unmatched bases: 9. Germline loops: CDR1 SGHRS, CDR2 YFSETQ. The CDR3 loop is CASSFTGGRGGNTEAFF. The CDR3 DNA, read in part, is TGCGCCAGCAGCTTCACAGGGGGCAGGGGTGGGAACACTGAA.

This clone has ten or more counts. Read sequence stops 3 residues before the CDR3 end, and the germline J gene provides the missing end. The V gene is TRBV2, the J gene TRBJ2-7; 7 nucleotides align to TRBD2. In germline, CDR1 is SNHLY, CDR2 FYNNEI. After removal of 8 bases from V and 0 bases from J, the junction contained 7 bases not matched to a gene. This CDR3 is 14 amino acids long. This CDR3 reads CASLQTSVSYEQYF. The CDR3 DNA, read in part, is TGTGCCAGCCTTCAAACTAGCGTCTCCTACGAG.

The table lists this clone with many counts. The read finishes 3 residues shy of the CDR3 end, and the germline J gene is used to complete it. The chain is built from TRBV10-3 and TRBJ2-3, with 8 bases that match TRBD2. This CDR3 is 15 amino acids long. V shed 7 bases and J 4 bases; nucleotides not matched to a gene: 10. Germline V gives CDR1 ENHRY, CDR2 SYGVKD. Incomplete CDR3 DNA: TGTGCCATCAAAAACGCGGGAGGAACGTCAGATACG. Protein product: CAIKNAGGTSDT. The whole CDR3 protein is CAIKNAGGTSDTQYF.

This clone was detected ten times or more. Coverage ceases 3 residues before the CDR3 finishes, and the germline J gene fills in the end. The chain recombines TRBV12-3 or TRBV12-4 with TRBJ2-3; possibly TRBD2 for D (6 bases). CDR3 length equals 14 residues. V lost 8 bases to trimming and J lost 5 bases, with 17 bases between them. The sequenced part of the CDR3 DNA is TGTGCCAGCGCGGTAGCGCGGGGTGGAGATACG. It yields the protein CASAVARGGDT. The complete CDR3 protein is CASAVARGGDTQYF.

This clone was observed at least ten times. The observed sequence ends 3 residues before the CDR3 terminus, with the missing tail filled in from the germline J gene. V and J are TRBV2 and TRBJ1-1, with 7 positions matching TRBD1. Germline V gene sequence: CDR1 SNHLY, CDR2 FYNNEI. The V segment lost 2 bases and the J segment 0 bases; nucleotides outside the gene matches: 0. The CDR3 length is 14 residues. The covered CDR3 bases are TGTGCCAGCAGTGAAACAGGGGTGAACACTGAA. Protein product: CASSETGVNTE. The whole CDR3 sequence is CASSETGVNTEAFF.

This clone appeared many times. The read falls 3 residues short of the CDR3 end, and the missing part is taken from the germline J gene. The gene calls are TRBV5-1 and TRBJ2-2; D gene ambiguous. From germline, CDR1 is SGHRS and CDR2 YFSETQ. Trimming stripped 5 bases from V and 0 bases from J, with 11 bases between. There are 15 residues in the CDR3. The CDR3 protein is CASSPGGANTGELFF. CDR3 DNA (partial): TGCGCCAGCAGTCCCGGCGGAGCGAACACCGGGGAG.

This clone showed up many times. The read gets to within 3 residues of the CDR3 end, and the germline J gene fills in the rest. V gene TRBV7-9 combines with J gene TRBJ1-4; D is perhaps TRBD1 (6 bases). Germline V CDR1 and CDR2: SEHNR, FQNEAQ (reference sequence). CDR3 length equals 14 residues. V was trimmed by 6 bases and J by 3 bases, leaving 11 bases between them. CDR3 in amino acids: CASSPGVANEKLFF. CDR3 bases read: TGTGCCAGCAGTCCAGGGGTGGCTAATGAAAAA.

This clone was counted ten times or more. The read ends 3 residues shy of where the CDR3 ends; the end is completed using the germline J gene. This chain joins TRBV5-4 and TRBJ1-2; D is unclear. V dropped 2 bases and J dropped 3 bases, with 8 bases sitting between them. The germline V gene has CDR1 SGHNT and CDR2 YYREEE (reference sequence). This CDR3 spans 13 amino acids. The part of the CDR3 DNA that was read is TGTGCCAGCAGCTTCACAGATTACTATGGC. It encodes CASSFTDYYG. The whole CDR3 sequence is CASSFTDYYGYTF. Full variable domain (rest looked up from reference TRBV5-4 and TRBJ1-2): ETGVTQSPTHLIKTRGQQVTLRCSSQSGHNTVSWYQQALGQGPQFIFQYYREEENGRGNFPPRFSGLQFPNYSSELNVNALELDDSALYLCASSFTDYYGYTFGSGTRLTVV.